This T cell receptor beta chain comes out of a study of Ad26.COV2.S vaccination and SARS-CoV-2 variants. With 3 bases clipped from V and 4 bases from J, the junction kept 4 bases outside the gene matches. From germline, CDR1 is MDHEN and CDR2 SYDVKM. CDR3 length equals 15 residues. Remarks on this clone: Its cognate antigen is unknown.

Whole-study results and caveats: People who got the vaccine or the placebo had similar non-spike TCR breadth. Spike-specific TCR breadth in vaccine recipients exceeded that seen in placebo recipients. There was a possibility that the TCR breadth and depth analyses underestimated total T cell responses.

Profiled with immunoSEQ multiplex PCR; TCRdb holds only in-frame clones, not every one. The table has about 180,000 clones, 70% to 90% seen once. The receptor was derived from a human donor who had recovered from COVID-19. V gene TRBV28 combines with J gene TRBJ1-4, with 8 bases lining up with TRBD1. The sequences come from peripheral blood, collected after recovery from COVID-19. The CDR3 DNA follows: TGTGCCAGCAGTTTCCGACAGGGGTTTAATGAAAAACTGTTTTTT. It yields the protein CASSFRQGFNEKLFF.